This T cell receptor (beta chain) derives from a study of blood T cell repertoires in COVID-19. Only in-frame clones appear in the TCRdb table, and some are missing; sequencing was by immunoSEQ multiplex PCR. Here the sample spans roughly 300,000 clones, roughly 85% being singletons. The length of the CDR3 is 13 residues. Germline CDR1 is MNHEY and CDR2 is SVGAGI. Between the trimmed V and J ends, which lost 5 bases and 5 bases, there was a span of 11 bases. The chain recombines TRBV6-5 with TRBJ2-3; D is unresolved. The receptor was derived from a human donor in a cohort sampled during active COVID-19. Material: peripheral blood. DNA of the CDR3: TGTGCCAGCAGTCCTCTCGGCGGAGATACGCAGTATTTT. This sequence encodes CASSPLGGDTQYF.